This T cell receptor (beta chain) was documented in a study of cytomegalovirus exposure and HLA in healthy donors (dated by TCRdb to the late 2010s). For the study in its entirety: In an earlier analysis of around 540 of the donors, less than 350 Gb of sequence data and 95 million to 130 million unique TCR beta sequences from about 180 million T cells were reported. Approximately 300 gigabases of sequencing data and 75 million to 85 million unique TCR sequences made up an early release that covered 500 to 650 HLA-typed donors. The genetic ancestry cluster associated with self-reported Caucasian donors included roughly 84% of the 398 genotyped donors. The study was designed to test whether signatures of past pathogen exposure could be identified by cataloging public T cell receptors. Using immunosequencing, the study profiled T cell repertoires from 666 subjects and related those repertoires to cytomegalovirus serostatus. In addition to the first cohort of approximately 670 subjects, a separate validation cohort of some 120 different subjects was used. High-throughput TCR immunosequencing, statistical association of individual TCRs with disease status, and machine learning were combined to predict cytomegalovirus infection status. A later analysis re-analyzed previously published TCR beta repertoires from 500 to 700 donors and added high-resolution HLA genotyping to study TCR occurrence patterns. The later analysis used no new phenotypic data to find candidate immune exposures, relying instead on TCR beta sequences and their occurrence across donors. In an earlier analysis of around 540 of the donors, high-throughput TCR beta sequencing was used to judge whether each TCR beta V gene segment behaved as functional or pseudogenic. Alongside the repertoire data, information on donor age, sex, ethnicity and CMV serostatus was compiled. In a later genetic analysis, genome-wide SNP genotypes for 398 of the 666 donors were used, and that subset was treated as a discovery cohort. Every repertoire in the discovery cohort had been generated on one and the same sequencing platform. Both class I and class II loci were covered by HLA typing, at four-digit resolution. The number of typed donors differed by locus: about 629-630 for A, B, C, DRB1 and DQB1; approximately 540 for DQA1; 606 for DPA1; and roughly 490 for DPB1. Because of strong linkage in the cohort, a handful of DR-DQ haplotypes were treated as single units for association and clustering. On average, roughly 250,000 unique TCR beta nucleotide sequences were sequenced per donor among several hundred genotyped donors of the cohort, with roughly 18% of those sequences being non-productive. The full study reports these points: Only TCR beta chains were sequenced in this cohort, and the absence of alpha or paired-chain data limited detectable features. While some public TCRs were present in many individuals, most TCR sequences turned up only very rarely across donors. In a later analysis, the rate of TCR association differed among HLA loci, with DRB1 alleles having the most associated TCRs and HLA-C alleles having the fewest. In both the original and validation cohorts, the classifier was reported to diagnose cytomegalovirus status with high specificity and sensitivity. The only immune exposure information available for the cohort was CMV serostatus. A few of the identified cytomegalovirus-associated TCR beta chains were confirmed in vitro to be specific for cytomegalovirus antigens. A later genetic analysis reported fewer N-insertions in productive TCRs among donors in an Asian-associated ancestry cluster than the roughly 700-donor mean. Sequencing depth was assumed to be roughly uniform across donors in the presence/absence analyses, though that assumption may not hold. Some IMGT-functional V segments, including TRBV6-2 and TRBV6-3, could not be distinguished by the 87-base-pair reads and were therefore excluded. In a later genetic analysis, a missense DCLRE1C variant was associated with V-gene and J-gene trimming of TCR beta chains, and the association was replicated in an independent cohort. The study listed 150 to 200 TCR beta chains as associated with cytomegalovirus. In a later analysis, several top co-occurrence clusters were reported to appear linked to parvovirus B19, influenza, CMV and Epstein-Barr virus. According to a later analysis, most CMV-associated TCR beta chains appeared to be HLA-restricted, and the HLA associations seemed to be driven largely by CMV exposure. Because counts were too low, roughly 16 rarely observed V segments, including chromosome 9 orphons, were excluded from the earlier analysis of several hundred of the donors. A group of highly shared sequence variants was considered likely to be a technical artifact of the sequencing pipeline. Because HLA typing was unavailable for some donors at each locus, only the typed subset was used in association tests. Correlated functional status among segregating V segments might reflect linkage disequilibrium, but an unknown experimental factor could not be ruled out. When HLA alleles, especially DR and DQ, strongly co-occurred, TCR associations were difficult to assign to individual alleles. A further reported finding was that TCR beta sequences accurately predicted the HLA-A and HLA-B alleles for most subjects in the first cohort. An earlier analysis of approximately 600 of the donors showed that most TCR beta V segments appeared in productive rearrangements either about 87% or about 30% of the time, which broadly matched IMGT annotations. The authors suggested that the approach could potentially be generalized to other disease states and immunological phenotypes. A later analysis associated 16,951 TCR beta sequences with specific HLA alleles at a false discovery rate of 0.05. In a later analysis, HLA-associated TCR beta chains were found to be more clonally expanded and to have lower generation probabilities than equally common non-associated chains.

CDR1 and CDR2 were assigned from the germline V gene as SGHRS and YFSETQ. Trimming removed 7 bases from V and 2 bases from J, leaving 19 bases between the germline ends. The CDR3 runs 17 amino acids, cysteine and phenylalanine included. Here the CDR3 DNA is all that survives: 51 bases in frame from base 1. With regard to this clone: No cognate antigen has been identified for it. Base-call qualities are not available, and no considerably larger clone is one nucleotide away.

The cohort comprised 670 or so healthy bone marrow donors. All cohort members were sampled while nominally healthy, although unrecorded immune exposures were likely present. The donor was CMV seronegative and belonged to the group of more than 300 seronegative cohort members. A peripheral blood sample was collected from each donor, and TCR beta sequencing was performed on peripheral blood mononuclear cells. The Qiagen DNeasy Blood Extraction Kit was used to extract genomic DNA from the blood cell samples. The library came from the immunoSEQ multiplex PCR assay. The multiplex PCR relied on a mix of 60 forward primers for TCR Vbeta segments and 13 reverse primers for TCR Jbeta segments. A multiplex PCR assay on genomic DNA amplified the CDR3 region of rearranged TCR beta genes. Amplified TCR beta libraries were sequenced as 87-base-pair reads on the Illumina HiSeq System. Regarding the original processing steps: A later analysis counted approximately 76 million unique TCR beta chains across the 700 or so repertoires, and some 11 million of these chains were shared by at least two donors. To remove PCR and sequencing errors, raw reads were error-corrected and collapsed into unique sequences using a nearest-neighbor algorithm that merged closely related sequences. Alignment of CDR3 sequences to IMGT reference sequences was used to assign V, D and J gene segments. For a sequence to be retained, a match of at least six nucleotides was required to both a V gene segment and a J gene segment. Rearrangements were called productive when the CDR3 lacked stop codons and stayed in frame with V and J; all others were non-productive. Following IMGT convention, CDR3 was defined as the stretch from the second conserved V-encoded cysteine up to the conserved J-encoded phenylalanine. Sequences without an unambiguous match to a single V gene segment were excluded from the earlier analysis of about 630 of the donors. An earlier analysis of just under 600 of the donors called V segments functional above 56.7% productive rearrangements and segregating when the between-donor standard deviation exceeded 5%. To diagnose cytomegalovirus status from the catalog of TCR beta chain sequences, a statistical classification framework was built. A later analysis assigned V and J genes by comparing TCR nucleotide sequences with IMGT/GENE-DB human TR gene sequences. In a later analysis, CDR3 sequences and most-parsimonious VDJ recombination scenarios were assigned using the TCRdist pipeline. In a later analysis, each TCR beta chain was defined by its CDR3 amino acid sequence together with its V-gene family, and reads lacking a unique V-gene family were excluded. In a later analysis, fewer than 650 highly shared, low-generation-probability nucleotide sequences were removed to address suspected cross-contamination and a sequencing artifact. For each public chain, a later analysis derived a clonal expansion index from normalized ranks of inferred template counts within each repertoire. In a later analysis, generation probabilities were computed with a VDJ recombination model fitted to out-of-frame rearrangements, and the resulting probabilities were checked against IGoR. A later analysis scored TCR-TCR, TCR-HLA and TCR-CMV co-occurrence with hypergeometric tests, applying a repertoire-size bias correction to TCR pairs. In a later analysis, false discovery rates were estimated by permuting HLA or CMV assignments 20 times. A later analysis grouped co-occurring TCRs with DBSCAN, adding TCRdist sequence similarity when clustering within HLA-allele-positive subsets. Repertoires with fewer than 30,000 or more than 120,000 public chains, plus five repertoires with anomalous nucleotide sharing, were excluded from co-occurrence clustering. The table was pulled from immuneACCESS by TCRdb, which kept in-frame rearrangements only. Such tables lose some clones; where checked, under half of the loss comes from unresolved V genes, and the rest has no known cause. V, J and clone size reflect that table, while D and trimming were determined from the DNA. Counted in this sample were approximately 250,000 clones; around 80% of them appeared once. The ten largest clonotypes hold more than 0.45% of the sample.

The chain is made from TRBV5-1 and TRBJ2-6; the D gene is possibly TRBD1, with 6 bases matching. The origin of this receptor is a boy younger than 18 in good health and CMV-seronegative. The sequenced sample was PBMCs. The CDR3 protein: CASRRFPGDPGANVLTF. The sequenced DNA: TGCGCCAGCCGCCGATTCCCAGGGGACCCTGGGGCCAACGTCCTGACTTTC.